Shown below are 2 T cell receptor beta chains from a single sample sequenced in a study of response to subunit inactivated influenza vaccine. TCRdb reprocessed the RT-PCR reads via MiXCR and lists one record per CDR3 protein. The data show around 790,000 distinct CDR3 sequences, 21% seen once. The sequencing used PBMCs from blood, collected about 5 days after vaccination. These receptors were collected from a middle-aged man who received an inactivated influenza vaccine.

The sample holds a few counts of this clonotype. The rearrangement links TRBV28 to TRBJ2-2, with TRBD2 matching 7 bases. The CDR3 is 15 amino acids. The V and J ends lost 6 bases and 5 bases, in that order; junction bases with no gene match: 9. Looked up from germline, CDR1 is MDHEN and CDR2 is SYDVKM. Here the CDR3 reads CASRLPGGGTGELFF. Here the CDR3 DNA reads TGTGCCAGCAGACTCCCTGGGGGGGGAACCGGGGAGCTGTTTTTT.

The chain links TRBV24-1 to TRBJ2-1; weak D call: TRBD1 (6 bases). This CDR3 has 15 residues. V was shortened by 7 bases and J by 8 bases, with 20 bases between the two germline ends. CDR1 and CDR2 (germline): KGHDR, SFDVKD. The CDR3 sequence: CATRQGSTLRDEQFF. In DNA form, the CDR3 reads TGTGCCACCAGACAGGGCTCTACCTTAAGGGATGAGCAGTTCTTC.